These 11 T cell receptor beta chains were sequenced from one sample in a study of blood T cell repertoires in COVID-19. This table comes from immunoSEQ multiplex PCR, and its TCRdb copy is limited to in-frame clones, with some not included. The table has 200,000 to 250,000 clones, over 75% seen once. The sequencing input was PBMCs or T cells enriched from blood (not recorded which). These receptors came from a woman aged 25 to 39 who had been exposed to COVID-19.

This chain uses TRBV19 with TRBJ1-1; 8 nucleotides match TRBD1. V lost 5 bases, J lost 0 bases, and 11 bases stayed unmatched. From germline, CDR1 is LNHDA and CDR2 SQIVND (reference sequence). The CDR3 sequence is 17 residues long. CDR3 in amino acids: CASSVSTGVGLNTEAFF. Written as DNA, the CDR3 is TGTGCCAGTAGTGTCTCGACAGGGGTCGGACTGAACACTGAAGCTTTCTTT.

The chain uses TRBV10-3 and TRBJ1-5, with TRBD1 identical over 9 bases. V dropped 2 bases and J dropped 5; count of bases not matched to a gene: 1. The CDR3 runs to 14 residues. The germline CDR1 and CDR2 sequences are ENHRY and SYGVKD. The CDR3 nucleotides are TGTGCCATCAGTGAGACAGGGGGCTATCAGCCCCAGCATTTT. It encodes CAISETGGYQPQHF.

The rearrangement joins TRBV6-5 to TRBJ2-7; D unresolved. In germline, CDR1 is MNHEY, CDR2 SVGAGI. The CDR3 totals 14 residues. V lost 2 bases and J lost 1, with 9 bases in between. DNA for the CDR3: TGTGCCAGCAGTTACCGACACGGATCCTACGAGCAGTACTTC. It translates to CASSYRHGSYEQYF.

The chain joins TRBV7-2 to TRBJ1-5, with 7 bases lining up with TRBD1. CDR1 is SGHTA, CDR2 FQGNSA, per germline. The CDR3 extends over 15 amino acids. V shed 5 bases and J 0 bases; nucleotides not matched to a gene: 4. DNA of the CDR3: TGTGCCAGCAGCCCTGGGACAGTTAGCAATCAGCCCCAGCATTTT. This translates into CASSPGTVSNQPQHF.

The chain uses TRBV6-5 and TRBJ2-1, with D possibly matching TRBD2 (6 bases). Between the trimmed V and J ends, which lost 6 bases and 8 bases, there was a span of 14 bases. Germline-derived CDR1 and CDR2 are MNHEY and SVGAGI. The CDR3 has 13 amino acids. CDR3 sequence reads: CASRLTRTDEQFF. The CDR3 DNA follows: TGTGCCAGCAGGTTGACTAGAACGGATGAGCAGTTCTTC.

This clone occurred a few times. V and J are TRBV12-3 or TRBV12-4 and TRBJ1-2; D gene unclear. Between the trimmed V and J ends, which lost 2 bases and 6 bases, there was a span of 10 bases. The CDR3 has 13 amino acids. The CDR3 region is CASSLRGINGYTF. The DNA of the CDR3 is TGTGCCAGCAGTTTACGGGGTATTAATGGCTACACCTTC.

The V call is TRBV27, the J call TRBJ2-5; 7 bases line up with TRBD1. J gave up 5 bases and V 6 bases, and 9 bases lay outside the gene matches. In germline, CDR1 is MNHEY, CDR2 SMNVEV (reference sequence). This CDR3 is 14 amino acids long. The CDR3 reads CASSRNRGRETQYF. The CDR3 region has the DNA TGTGCCAGCAGCCGCAACAGGGGTCGTGAGACCCAGTACTTC.

The chain recombines TRBV4-1 with TRBJ2-7; TRBD2 might be the D (6 bases). This CDR3 spans 17 amino acids. Germline CDR1 reads MGHRA; CDR2 reads YSYEKL. V lost 0 bases and J 4 bases, leaving 19 bases between the germline ends. Here the CDR3 reads CASSQDQWREGEYEQYF. Here the CDR3 DNA reads TGCGCCAGCAGCCAAGACCAATGGAGGGAAGGAGAATACGAGCAGTACTTC.

The count of this clone is one. The rearrangement joins TRBV28 to TRBJ2-1; no firm D call. The CDR3 is 16 residues long. The germline V gene has CDR1 MDHEN and CDR2 SYDVKM. Trimming stripped 5 bases from V and 7 bases from J, with 21 bases between. This CDR3 is CASSHLIAVEANEQFF. DNA for the CDR3: TGTGCCAGCAGTCACTTAATAGCAGTAGAGGCTAATGAGCAGTTCTTC.

The chain joins TRBV19 to TRBJ1-4; 7 bases map to TRBD1. Germline CDR1 LNHDA, CDR2 SQIVND (reference sequence). The CDR3 spans 16 residues. The trim removed 5 bases at V and 7 bases at J, leaving 13 bases unmatched. Written as DNA, the CDR3 is TGTGCCAGTAGTGGCTCTACAGGGGCGCCTGGTGAAAAACTGTTTTTT. Amino acids: CASSGSTGAPGEKLFF.

The V gene is TRBV7-8, the J gene TRBJ2-3; no clear D gene. V was pared by 4 bases and J by 7 bases, with 6 bases between. The germline CDR1 and CDR2 sequences are SGHVS and FQNEAQ. The CDR3 length is 11 residues. For the CDR3, the DNA is TGTGCCAGCAGCTCAGATAATACGCAGTATTTT. It encodes CASSSDNTQYF.